This entry is about one TCR beta chain. Original processing notes: Estimates of nucleated cell counts were drawn from the amplification of reference gene primers. Sequencing used immunoSEQ multiplex PCR; TCRdb keeps in-frame clones, though not all of them. V and J calls and clone size are as listed in that table; D and trimming were resolved from the DNA. This table holds about 200,000 clones, 70% to 90% found once. This record belongs to a study of blood T cell repertoires in COVID-19. Germline loops: CDR1 MDHEN, CDR2 SYDVKM. The V segment lost 7 bases and the J segment 4 bases; nucleotides outside the gene matches: 13. CDR3 length equals 16 residues.

This TCR was sampled from a middle-aged man with acute or convalescent COVID-19. Input material: peripheral blood. The rearrangement links TRBV28 to TRBJ1-2, with 9 bases identical to TRBD1. The CDR3 bases are TGTGCCAGCATTCCCACGCCGAGGACAGGGGTCTATGGCTACACCTTC. Its protein is CASIPTPRTGVYGYTF.